This paragraph reports one T cell receptor (beta chain). The data belong to a study of post-analysis software for immune sequencing data. Study-level background: Relapsing-remitting, secondary progressive and progressive-relapsing multiple sclerosis courses were included.

Built from TCR beta cDNA, the libraries had unique molecular identifiers in them. With roughly 0.9 to 11 million T cells as the source, 450,000 to 600,000 cDNA molecules resulted. TCRdb reprocessed the PCR reads with MiXCR, giving one entry per CDR3 protein. The repertoire holds around 710,000 distinct CDR3 sequences, with 40% to 55% as singletons. Source material: blood. This sequence was found in a girl under 18 with multiple sclerosis.

CDR3 region: CSALNYSDEQFF. In DNA form, the CDR3 reads TGCAGCGCCCTGAACTACAGCGATGAGCAGTTCTTC. V is TRBV29-1 and J is TRBJ2-1; D gene ambiguous. In germline, CDR1 is SQVTM, CDR2 ANQGSEA. The V and J ends lost 7 bases and 8 bases respectively, with 15 bases between them. This CDR3 spans 12 amino acids.